A single sample is the source of the 20 T cell receptor beta chains below, sequenced in a study of T cell responses to AZD1222 COVID-19 vaccine. Using immunoSEQ multiplex PCR, the repertoire was profiled, and TCRdb retains in-frame clones only, with some absent. The data hold about 140,000 clones, with more than 85% observed a single time. The sample in question was peripheral blood, obtained on day 0 of AZD1222 vaccination. The receptors stem from an adult in good health.

A single count supports this clone. The CDR3 DNA follows: TGTGCCAGCAGTGAAGGAGCGGCCCGCTCGACCCAGTACTTC. It encodes CASSEGAARSTQYF. This chain joins TRBV2 and TRBJ2-5, with a possible D match to TRBD2 (5 bases). V lost 1 base and J lost 7, with 13 bases in between. This CDR3 comprises 14 residues. From germline, CDR1 is SNHLY and CDR2 FYNNEI.

The CDR3 nucleotides read TGCGCCAGCAGTGTAACAGGAGACTCCACAGATACGCAGTATTTT. Protein sequence: CASSVTGDSTDTQYF. This chain joins TRBV10-2 and TRBJ2-3; D possibly corresponds to TRBD1 (5 bases). Trimming stripped 4 bases from V and 2 bases from J, with 13 bases between. Germline-derived CDR1 and CDR2 are WSHSY and SAAADI. The CDR3 loop spans 15 amino acids.

The gene calls are TRBV15 and TRBJ1-4; no clear D gene. The CDR3 runs to 13 residues. The germline V gene encodes CDR1 LNHNV and CDR2 YYDKDF (reference sequence). V was cut by 1 base and J by 8 bases, with 8 bases left in between. DNA of the CDR3: TGTGCCACCAGCAGAGTCCGGCTGGAAAAACTGTTTTTT. Translating it yields CATSRVRLEKLFF.

This sequence joins TRBV7-2 and TRBJ2-7, with 7 positions matching TRBD2. The J segment lost 3 bases and the V segment lost 5 bases, leaving 10 bases of the junction unmatched. The CDR3 totals 15 residues. CDR1 SGHTA and CDR2 FQGNSA come from the germline V gene. The CDR3: CASSTESGEFYEQYF. The CDR3 DNA reads as TGTGCCAGCAGCACAGAGAGCGGGGAGTTCTACGAGCAGTACTTC.

This chain connects TRBV18 to TRBJ1-2; perhaps TRBD1 as D (6 bases). The CDR3 extends over 15 amino acids. V dropped 6 bases and J dropped 2 bases, with 16 bases sitting between them. Germline loops: CDR1 KGHSH, CDR2 LQKENI. The CDR3 sequence is CASSPSGGANYGYTF. DNA of the CDR3: TGTGCCAGCTCGCCCTCCGGGGGCGCCAACTATGGCTACACCTTC.

V usage is TRBV5-4 and J usage is TRBJ2-5, with 12 bases fitting TRBD2. V shed 6 bases, J shed 4 bases, and the junction held 22 bases outside the gene matches. The CDR3 runs to 20 residues. CDR1 is SGHNT and CDR2 is YYREEE in the germline V gene (reference sequence). CDR3 residues: CASTTSPPGLAGEGGETQYF. In DNA form, the CDR3 reads TGTGCCAGCACCACCTCTCCTCCGGGACTAGCGGGCGAGGGAGGAGAGACCCAGTACTTC.

Details on this clone: An end of the junction differs from the germline gene, which may be a read error. The chain has TRBV15 and TRBJ2-6; no clear D gene. Germline loops: CDR1 LNHNV, CDR2 YYDKDF (reference sequence). The CDR3 has 13 residues. CDR3 residues: CATSRDLVGLPIF. The CDR3 bases are TGTGCCACCAGCAGAGATCTGGTAGGGCTCCCGATATTC.

The rearrangement links TRBV24-1 to TRBJ1-5, with no clear D. CDR1 is KGHDR and CDR2 is SFDVKD in the germline V gene. This CDR3 region has 14 residues. Trimming took off 0 bases at V and 7 bases at J, with 9 bases between the two ends. CDR3 bases: TGTGCCACCAGTGATTTGTCCGGGAACCAGCCCCAGCATTTT. It yields the protein CATSDLSGNQPQHF.

The J gene is TRBJ1-2, the V gene TRBV11-1; no clear D. The V and J ends lost 2 bases and 7 bases respectively, with 11 bases between them. Looked up from germline, CDR1 is SGHAT and CDR2 is FQDESV (reference sequence). CDR3 length equals 13 residues. The CDR3 sequence: CASSLQPGRGYTF. CDR3 bases: TGTGCCAGCAGCTTACAACCGGGCCGTGGCTACACCTTC. Full variable domain (rest looked up from reference TRBV11-1 and TRBJ1-2): EAEVAQSPRYKITEKSQAVAFWCDPISGHATLYWYRQILGQGPELLVQFQDESVVDDSQLPKDRFSAERLKGVDSTLKIQPAELGDSAMYLCASSLQPGRGYTFGSGTRLTVV.

This clone was recorded once. The chain joins TRBV3-1 (or the pseudogene TRBV3-2) to TRBJ1-1; D may be TRBD1 (5 bases). The CDR3 is made up of 14 amino acids. V shed 1 base and J shed 5 bases, with 11 bases lying between them. Germline values: CDR1 LGHDT, CDR2 YNNKEL (reference sequence). The CDR3 DNA reads TGTGCCAGCAGCCAAGCATGGGGGAAGACTGAAGCTTTCTTT. This gives the protein CASSQAWGKTEAFF.

The CDR3 reads CASSPGTGWYEQYF. The CDR3 bases are TGTGCCAGCAGTCCCGGGACAGGGTGGTACGAGCAGTACTTC. The chain uses TRBV27 and TRBJ2-7; TRBD1 aligns across 9 bases. With 5 bases clipped from V and 4 bases from J, the junction kept 6 bases outside the gene matches. CDR3 length equals 14 residues. Germline V lookup: CDR1 MNHEY, CDR2 SMNVEV (reference sequence).

As to this clone: Other nucleotide sequences from this sample produce the same CDR3. J is TRBJ1-1 and V is TRBV19; 7 positions agree with TRBD1. This CDR3 has 13 amino acids. Germline CDR1 and CDR2: LNHDA and SQIVND (reference sequence). V lost 4 bases to trimming and J lost 3 bases; unmatched junction nucleotides: 2. The CDR3 is CASSTTGDTEAFF. CDR3 DNA sequence: TGTGCCAGTAGTACTACAGGGGACACTGAAGCTTTCTTT. The full variable domain, rest sourced from reference TRBV19 and TRBJ1-1, is DGGITQSPKYLFRKEGQNVTLSCEQNLNHDAMYWYRQDPGQGLRLIYYSQIVNDFQKGDIAEGYSVSREKKESFPLTVTSAQKNPTAFYLCASSTTGDTEAFFGQGTRLTVV.

The chain combines TRBV5-1 with TRBJ1-2; TRBD1 aligns across 8 bases. Losses at the gene ends were 0 bases for V and 2 bases for J; bases not matched to a gene: 3. The germline CDR1 and CDR2 sequences are SGHRS and YFSETQ. The CDR3 spans 15 residues. The CDR3: CASSLGTGPNYGYTF. CDR3 nucleotide sequence: TGCGCCAGCAGCTTGGGGACAGGGCCCAACTATGGCTACACCTTC.

The chain links TRBV5-4 to TRBJ1-1, with D unresolved. The CDR3 has 12 amino acids. The V gene's germline CDR1 is SGHNT and CDR2 YYREEE (reference sequence). Trimming pared 0 bases from V and 11 bases from J, leaving 11 bases between. CDR3 amino acids: CASSLAGRGAFF. The DNA for the CDR3 is TGTGCCAGCAGCTTGGCTGGGCGCGGGGCTTTCTTT.

The chain uses TRBV7-2 and TRBJ2-7, with a tentative D call TRBD1 (6 bases). The V gene lost 7 bases and the J gene lost 1 base, with 11 bases spanning the gap. Germline V gene lookup returns CDR1 SGHTA and CDR2 FQGNSA. This CDR3 comprises 13 residues. The CDR3: CASTQQGSYEQYF. CDR3 coding DNA: TGTGCCAGCACTCAACAGGGATCCTACGAGCAGTACTTC.

The rearrangement uses TRBV19 and TRBJ1-5, with TRBD1 identical over 11 bases. The CDR3 is 16 amino acids. V lost 6 bases, J lost 4 bases, and 8 bases stayed unmatched. The germline CDR1 and CDR2 sequences are LNHDA and SQIVND (reference sequence). The CDR3 sequence is CASSTGTGGFNQPQHF. CDR3 DNA sequence: TGTGCCAGTAGCACCGGGACAGGGGGTTTTAATCAGCCCCAGCATTTT.

This clone was observed a single time. The V gene is TRBV9, the J gene TRBJ1-2; D is uncertain. The V gene lost 0 bases and the J gene lost 4 bases, with 10 bases spanning the gap. This CDR3 is 14 amino acids long. Germline lookup yields CDR1 SGDLS and CDR2 YYNGEE. The CDR3 DNA follows: TGTGCCAGCAGCGTAGGCGTAGACCTCTATGGCTACACCTTC. Its translation: CASSVGVDLYGYTF.

This chain links TRBV18 with TRBJ2-1; 10 bases agree with TRBD2. Germline V lookup: CDR1 KGHSH, CDR2 LQKENI. V was clipped by 5 bases and J by 4 bases; unmatched bases: 2. The CDR3 totals 14 residues. CDR3 bases: TGTGCCAGCTCAGATAGCGGGGGGTACAATGAGCAGTTCTTC. Its protein product is CASSDSGGYNEQFF.

The CDR3 nucleotides read TGCGCCAGCAGCTTCGGGAGACTAGCTGAAGACAATGAGCAGTTCTTC. Amino acid sequence: CASSFGRLAEDNEQFF. The rearrangement links TRBV5-1 to TRBJ2-1, with 7 bases identical to TRBD2. There are 16 residues in the CDR3. With 2 bases clipped from V and 5 bases from J, the junction kept 10 bases outside the gene matches. Germline CDR1 is SGHRS and CDR2 is YFSETQ.

This chain uses TRBV6-2 or TRBV6-3 with TRBJ1-3; no clear D gene. The V gene lost 2 bases and the J gene lost 0 bases, with 11 bases spanning the gap. The CDR3 consists of 16 residues. Germline values: CDR1 MNHEY, CDR2 SVGEGT. The CDR3 reads CASSYGVGFSGNTIYF. Written as DNA, the CDR3 is TGTGCCAGCAGTTACGGTGTCGGATTCTCTGGAAACACCATATATTTT.